The 32 T cell receptor beta chains listed next were all sequenced from one sample in a study of Ad26.COV2.S vaccination and SARS-CoV-2 variants. The treatment here: around 19 received Ad26.COV2.S at low or high dose, single or two shots; about 5 received placebo; per-sample allocation not given. Sampling took place 63 days after the first vaccine or placebo injection. Assay: immunoSEQ multiplex PCR; the TCRdb copy retains only in-frame clones and omits some. The sample lists 430,000 or so clones, over 75% seen once, with 9% to 15% in the top ten. Source: peripheral blood, taken in a trial of Ad26.COV2.S vaccine versus placebo. Source of these receptors: a person between 18 and 65 years old who received the Ad26.COV2.S COVID-19 vaccine or a placebo.

This chain uses TRBV5-5 with TRBJ1-4, with D tentatively TRBD1 (6 bases). V was pared by 7 bases and J by 10 bases, with 20 bases between. CDR1 and CDR2 from the germline V gene are SGHKS and YYEKEE (reference sequence). The CDR3 covers 14 residues. The CDR3 here is CASLREPGARKLFF. For the CDR3, the DNA is TGTGCCAGCCTGAGGGAGCCAGGGGCAAGAAAACTGTTTTTT.

This clone is a singleton in its sample. The chain combines TRBV28 with TRBJ2-3; 7 bases align to TRBD2. The CDR3 is 16 residues long. Germline assignment: CDR1 MDHEN and CDR2 SYDVKM. Trimming took 2 bases from V and 3 from J; bases not matched to a gene: 8. CDR3 in amino acids: CASSLVAGVGTDTQYF. CDR3 bases: TGTGCCAGCAGTTTAGTGGCGGGAGTGGGGACAGATACGCAGTATTTT.

Only one count was recorded for this clone. The V gene is TRBV5-1, the J gene TRBJ2-5, with TRBD2 identical over 10 bases. After removal of 4 bases from V and 3 bases from J, the junction contained 12 bases not matched to a gene. The CDR3 has 17 amino acids. Germline-derived CDR1 and CDR2 are SGHRS and YFSETQ. Here the CDR3 DNA reads TGCGCCAGCAGCGCGAGCGGGGCTAGCGGGGGAAAAGAGACCCAGTACTTC. This codes for CASSASGASGGKETQYF.

The chain is built from TRBV7-2 and TRBJ1-1; D remains unclear. V was cut by 4 bases and J by 2 bases, with 20 bases left in between. Germline V lookup: CDR1 SGHTA, CDR2 FQGNSA. CDR3 length equals 17 residues. CDR3 coding DNA: TGTGCCAGCAGCTCGATAATCTCACCTCGATCAAACACTGAAGCTTTCTTT. Translating gives CASSSIISPRSNTEAFF.

The gene calls are TRBV10-1 and TRBJ2-3; D is unclear. Deletions cut 2 bases from V and 2 bases from J, with 8 bases between. The germline V gene encodes CDR1 WNHNN and CDR2 SYGVQD (reference sequence). The CDR3 contains 14 residues. The CDR3 nucleotides read TGCGCCAGCAGTGAGACTGGGTCCACAGATACGCAGTATTTT. Translation: CASSETGSTDTQYF.

The chain recombines TRBV27 with TRBJ2-1; the match to TRBD2 covers 13 bases. Germline trimming cut 3 bases from V and 4 bases from J; bases unmatched to any gene: 3. Germline V gives CDR1 MNHEY, CDR2 SMNVEV (reference sequence). The CDR3 covers 16 residues. The CDR3 here is CASSFRTSGSYNEQFF. CDR3 DNA: TGTGCCAGCAGTTTTCGGACTAGCGGGAGTTACAATGAGCAGTTCTTC.

This rearrangement joins TRBV5-1 to TRBJ2-3, with 9 bases identical to TRBD1. V gave up 7 bases and J gave up 4 bases; unmatched junction bases: 10. The CDR3 consists of 15 residues. The germline gives CDR1 SGHRS, CDR2 YFSETQ. Written as DNA, the CDR3 is TGCGCCAGCTTCACCTCTACAGGGGGCCCAGATACGCAGTATTTT. Amino acids: CASFTSTGGPDTQYF.

This rearrangement joins TRBV30 to TRBJ2-2, with 7 bases identical to TRBD1. Germline CDR1 and CDR2: GTSNPN and SVGIG (reference sequence). The V gene end was trimmed by 7 bases and the J gene end by 1 base; junction bases not matched to a gene: 6. The CDR3 has 14 amino acids. The CDR3 DNA reads TGTGCCTCAAAGGACAGGTGGAACACCGGGGAGCTGTTTTTT. Its translation is CASKDRWNTGELFF.

V is TRBV25-1 and J is TRBJ1-1, with TRBD1 as a possible D gene (6 bases). The CDR3 loop spans 11 amino acids. V was clipped by 6 bases and J by 8 bases, with 10 bases between them. Germline values: CDR1 MGHDK, CDR2 SYGVNS. The CDR3 loop reads CASRQGWEAFF. In nucleotides, the CDR3 is TGTGCCAGCAGACAGGGTTGGGAAGCTTTCTTT.

This rearrangement joins TRBV28 to TRBJ2-5; possible D gene TRBD1, 5 bases. The CDR3 runs to 15 residues. V lost 4 bases and J 1 base, leaving 13 bases between the germline ends. Germline V gene sequence: CDR1 MDHEN, CDR2 SYDVKM. The CDR3 DNA sequence: TGTGCCAGCAGTTACCGCGGACAAATCCAAGAGACCCAGTACTTC. This gives the protein CASSYRGQIQETQYF.

The chain recombines TRBV7-8 with TRBJ2-6; possibly TRBD1 for D (5 bases). From germline, CDR1 is SGHVS and CDR2 FQNEAQ. The CDR3 extends over 18 amino acids. Trimming took 2 bases from V and 4 from J, leaving 18 bases between them. CDR3: CASSLRPGNAEGANVLTF. CDR3 sequence (DNA): TGTGCCAGCAGCTTACGGCCAGGGAACGCGGAAGGGGCCAACGTCCTGACTTTC.

The chain links TRBV18 to TRBJ1-1, with a tentative D call TRBD1 (6 bases). The CDR3 loop spans 14 amino acids. The ends were cut back, 4 bases at V and 1 base at J, with 10 bases in the middle. Germline lookup yields CDR1 KGHSH and CDR2 LQKENI. Here the CDR3 reads CASSRGQENTEAFF. DNA of the CDR3: TGTGCCAGCTCACGGGGGCAGGAGAACACTGAAGCTTTCTTT.

The chain employs TRBV5-1 and TRBJ2-2, with TRBD2 identical over 7 bases. Trimming cost V 4 bases and J 2 bases; bases outside gene matches: 8. Germline loops: CDR1 SGHRS, CDR2 YFSETQ. The CDR3 consists of 16 residues. CDR3 sequence reads: CASSPQRDLNTGELFF. Written as DNA, the CDR3 is TGCGCCAGCAGCCCTCAGCGGGACCTCAACACCGGGGAGCTGTTTTTT.

The chain joins TRBV4-1 to TRBJ1-4, with D maybe TRBD1 (6 bases). Trimming stripped 1 base from V and 0 bases from J, with 18 bases between. The CDR3 contains 19 residues. CDR1 and CDR2 (germline): MGHRA, YSYEKL. The CDR3 region has the DNA TGCGCCAGCAGCCAAGCCTGGGGGCCGACAGTTGCAACTAATGAAAAACTGTTTTTT. This gives the protein CASSQAWGPTVATNEKLFF.

CDR3 nucleotides: TGTGCCAGCAGCTTATTTTCAGGGAGCCCCGTGTATTTCTACGAGCAGTACTTC. It specifies CASSLFSGSPVYFYEQYF. The genes are TRBV7-9 and TRBJ2-7, with D possibly called TRBD1 or TRBD2 (5 bases each). The CDR3 contains 18 residues. Germline V gene sequence: CDR1 SEHNR, CDR2 FQNEAQ (reference sequence). Trimming took off 2 bases at V and 3 bases at J, with 23 bases between the two ends.

This rearrangement joins TRBV4-3 to TRBJ1-5; D uncertain. V was shortened by 0 bases and J by 2 bases, with 8 bases between the two germline ends. From germline, CDR1 is LGHNA and CDR2 YSLEER. The CDR3 extends over 15 amino acids. As DNA, the CDR3 is TGCGCCAGCAGCCAAGACAGGAATGGCAATCAGCCCCAGCATTTT. It specifies CASSQDRNGNQPQHF.

V usage is TRBV28 and J usage is TRBJ2-5; no clear D. This CDR3 is built from 14 residues. Per the germline V gene, CDR1 is MDHEN and CDR2 is SYDVKM. Trimming stripped 3 bases from V and 7 bases from J, with 15 bases between. The DNA of the CDR3 is TGTGCCAGCAGTTTGAGTAGGGCTCTCTGGACCCAGTACTTC. Amino acid sequence: CASSLSRALWTQYF. Based on the CDR3 plus reference TRBV28 and TRBJ2-5, the full variable domain is DVKVTQSSRYLVKRTGEKVFLECVQDMDHENMFWYRQDPGLGLRLIYFSYDVKMKEKGDIPEGYSVSREKKERFSLILESASTNQTSMYLCASSLSRALWTQYFGPGTRLLVL.

The genes are TRBV5-8 and TRBJ2-3; TRBD2 matches at 12 bases. The CDR3 totals 15 residues. J gave up 5 bases and V 4 bases, and 5 bases lay outside the gene matches. Germline V gives CDR1 SGHTS, CDR2 YDEGEE. CDR3 DNA sequence: TGTGCCAGCAGCATCGGGACTAGCGGGTTAGATACGCAGTATTTT. Translating it yields CASSIGTSGLDTQYF.

This chain joins TRBV7-2 and TRBJ2-1; 11 nucleotides line up with TRBD2. The CDR3 contains 17 residues. Unmatched junction bases numbered 8, after V lost 7 bases and J lost 0 bases. Per the germline V gene, CDR1 is SGHTA and CDR2 is FQGNSA. DNA for the CDR3: TGTGCCAGCAACCCGGGACTAGCGGAAGGCTCCTACAATGAGCAGTTCTTC. This sequence encodes CASNPGLAEGSYNEQFF.

The J gene is TRBJ1-4, the V gene TRBV5-8, with unresolved D. Germline values: CDR1 SGHTS, CDR2 YDEGEE. With 4 bases removed from V and 0 bases from J, the gap between germline ends came to 7 bases. This CDR3 has 14 residues. The CDR3 loop reads CASSDGSTNEKLFF. DNA for the CDR3: TGTGCCAGCAGCGACGGATCAACTAATGAAAAACTGTTTTTT.

The chain employs TRBV6-2 or TRBV6-3 and TRBJ2-1; 9 bases line up with TRBD1. The V gene end was trimmed by 1 base and the J gene end by 6 bases; junction bases not matched to a gene: 4. CDR3 length: 15 amino acids. Looked up from germline, CDR1 is MNHEY and CDR2 is SVGEGT. In DNA, the CDR3 is TGTGCCAGCAGTTACTGGACAGGGGTGTTCAATGAGCAGTTCTTC. Translation: CASSYWTGVFNEQFF.

J is TRBJ1-3 and V is TRBV4-1; D remains ambiguous. Per germline, CDR1 MGHRA and CDR2 YSYEKL. CDR3 length equals 16 residues. With 1 base removed from V and 0 bases from J, the gap between germline ends came to 10 bases. CDR3 sequence: CASSQVPVTSGNTIYF. The CDR3 DNA reads TGCGCCAGCAGCCAAGTCCCAGTGACCTCTGGAAACACCATATATTTT.

This chain links TRBV3-1 (or the pseudogene TRBV3-2) with TRBJ1-5; D is possibly TRBD1 (5 bases). The CDR3 spans 17 residues. CDR1 and CDR2 (germline): LGHDT, YNNKEL (reference sequence). Between the trimmed V and J ends, which lost 4 bases and 2 bases, there was a span of 18 bases. For the CDR3, the DNA is TGTGCCAGCAGCCCCGGATTCCCGACGGGGCGCAATCAGCCCCAGCATTTT. Its translation: CASSPGFPTGRNQPQHF.

V gene TRBV19 combines with J gene TRBJ1-4; TRBD1 matches 9 bases. The length of the CDR3 is 17 residues. Trimming took 3 bases from V and 4 from J; bases not matched to a gene: 9. Germline values: CDR1 LNHDA, CDR2 SQIVND (reference sequence). CDR3 amino acids: CASSISPGQGLNEKLFF. The CDR3 bases are TGTGCCAGTAGTATTTCCCCGGGACAGGGACTTAATGAAAAACTGTTTTTT.

DNA of the CDR3: TGCAGCGTGGACAGCGCCCAGACTAACTATGGCTACACCTTC. Its translation is CSVDSAQTNYGYTF. The rearrangement uses TRBV29-1 and TRBJ1-2, with D tentatively TRBD1 (6 bases). Per the germline V gene, CDR1 is SQVTM and CDR2 is ANQGSEA. V lost 6 bases and J 0 bases, leaving 14 bases between the germline ends. The CDR3 length is 14 residues.

This clone appeared a single time. The J gene is TRBJ1-1, the V gene TRBV24-1; no clear D gene. V lost 4 bases to trimming and J lost 3 bases, with 14 bases between them. This CDR3 has 15 residues. From germline, CDR1 is KGHDR and CDR2 SFDVKD. In nucleotides, the CDR3 is TGTGCCACCAGTGACCCAACCCCGACTGACACTGAAGCTTTCTTT. It is translated as CATSDPTPTDTEAFF.

The rearrangement uses TRBV5-1 and TRBJ2-5, with 7 bases identical to TRBD2. CDR3 length: 16 amino acids. Germline values: CDR1 SGHRS, CDR2 YFSETQ. The trim removed 0 bases at V and 0 bases at J, leaving 5 bases unmatched. DNA of the CDR3: TGCGCCAGCAGCTTGGTCCGGGGGGATTACCAAGAGACCCAGTACTTC. Translating gives CASSLVRGDYQETQYF.

This sequence joins TRBV4-3 and TRBJ2-3; D is uncertain. The CDR3 sequence is 16 residues long. V was clipped by 2 bases and J by 5 bases, with 17 bases between them. Germline values: CDR1 LGHNA, CDR2 YSLEER. CDR3 sequence reads: CASSQTGPPARDTQYF. CDR3 nucleotide sequence: TGCGCCAGCAGCCAAACCGGGCCTCCCGCTCGAGATACGCAGTATTTT.

The V call is TRBV19, the J call TRBJ1-5; D call uncertain. The CDR3 is 12 amino acids. Trimming took 6 bases from V and 4 from J, leaving 7 bases between them. The germline gives CDR1 LNHDA, CDR2 SQIVND (reference sequence). CDR3 region: CASRYQNQPQHF. Written as DNA, the CDR3 is TGTGCCAGTAGGTACCAGAATCAGCCCCAGCATTTT.

The rearrangement uses TRBV6-5 and TRBJ2-5, with TRBD2 matching 9 bases. CDR1 is MNHEY, CDR2 SVGAGI, per germline. This CDR3 has 15 residues. V shed 9 bases, J shed 2 bases, and the junction held 10 bases outside the gene matches. The chain's CDR3 is CASHLAGAGQETQYF. CDR3 bases: TGTGCCAGTCATTTAGCGGGAGCGGGACAAGAGACCCAGTACTTC.

V is TRBV2 and J is TRBJ1-1; 7 nucleotides match TRBD1. This CDR3 contains 14 residues. Germline trimming cut 5 bases from V and 3 bases from J; bases unmatched to any gene: 6. Germline values: CDR1 SNHLY, CDR2 FYNNEI. The CDR3 DNA sequence: TGTGCCAGCAGTTTACAGGGGAGGGACACTGAAGCTTTCTTT. Encoded protein: CASSLQGRDTEAFF.

This clone appeared a single time. The chain has TRBV5-1 and TRBJ2-7, with D tentatively TRBD1 (5 bases). This CDR3 region has 13 residues. Germline assignment: CDR1 SGHRS and CDR2 YFSETQ. Trimming took 0 bases from V and 5 from J, leaving 9 bases between them. CDR3 in amino acids: CASSLGQGHEQYF. In DNA form, the CDR3 reads TGCGCCAGCAGCTTGGGTCAGGGCCACGAGCAGTACTTC.